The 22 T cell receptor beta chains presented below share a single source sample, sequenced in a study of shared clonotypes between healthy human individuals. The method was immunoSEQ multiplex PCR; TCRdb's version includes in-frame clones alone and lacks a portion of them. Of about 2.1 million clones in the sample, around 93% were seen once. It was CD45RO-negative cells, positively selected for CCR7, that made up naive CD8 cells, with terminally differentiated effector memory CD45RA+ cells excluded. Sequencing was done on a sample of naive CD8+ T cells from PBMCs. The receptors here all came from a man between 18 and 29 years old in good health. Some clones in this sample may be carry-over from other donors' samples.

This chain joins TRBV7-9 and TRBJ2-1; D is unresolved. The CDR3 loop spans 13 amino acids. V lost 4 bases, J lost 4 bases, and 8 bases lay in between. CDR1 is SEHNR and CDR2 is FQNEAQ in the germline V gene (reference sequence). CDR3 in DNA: TGTGCCAGCAGCTCCAGCTTATACAATGAGCAGTTCTTC. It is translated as CASSSSLYNEQFF.

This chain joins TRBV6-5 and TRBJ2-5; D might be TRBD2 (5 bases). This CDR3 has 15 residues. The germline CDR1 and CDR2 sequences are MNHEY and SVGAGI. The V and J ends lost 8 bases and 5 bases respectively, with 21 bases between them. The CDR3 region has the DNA TGTGCCAGCGGGAAGCCGAGGACTCCCAGCGAGACCCAGTACTTC. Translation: CASGKPRTPSETQYF.

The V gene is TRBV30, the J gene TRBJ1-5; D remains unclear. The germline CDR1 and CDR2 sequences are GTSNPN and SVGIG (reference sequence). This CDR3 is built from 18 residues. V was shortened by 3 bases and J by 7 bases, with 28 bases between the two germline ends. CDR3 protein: CAWRYPGPSLSGGQPQHF. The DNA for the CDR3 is TGTGCCTGGAGATACCCGGGCCCTTCCCTCTCAGGCGGCCAGCCCCAGCATTTT.

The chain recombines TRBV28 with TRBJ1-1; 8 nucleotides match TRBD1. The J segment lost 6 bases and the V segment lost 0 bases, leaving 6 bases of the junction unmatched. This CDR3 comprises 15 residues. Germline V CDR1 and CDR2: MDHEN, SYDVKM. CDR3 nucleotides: TGTGCCAGCAGTTTATGGCCAGGGGGCGCCCCTGAAGCTTTCTTT. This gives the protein CASSLWPGGAPEAFF.

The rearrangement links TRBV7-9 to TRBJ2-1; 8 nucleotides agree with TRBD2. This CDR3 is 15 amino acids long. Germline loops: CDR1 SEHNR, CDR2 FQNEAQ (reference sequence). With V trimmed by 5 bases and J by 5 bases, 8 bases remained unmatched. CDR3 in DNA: TGTGCCAGCAGCCGAAAGACTAGCGCCGACAATGAGCAGTTCTTC. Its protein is CASSRKTSADNEQFF. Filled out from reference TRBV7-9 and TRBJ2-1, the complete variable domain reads DTGVSQNPRHKITKRGQNVTFRCDPISEHNRLYWYRQTLGQGPEFLTYFQNEAQLEKSRLLSDRFSAERPKGSFSTLEIQRTEQGDSAMYLCASSRKTSADNEQFFGPGTRLTVL.

DNA of the CDR3: TGCAGCGTTTATGGCCAGGGGGCGGAAAAACTGTTTTTT. Translated: CSVYGQGAEKLFF. This chain links TRBV29-1 with TRBJ1-4, with TRBD1 identical over 8 bases. This CDR3 spans 13 amino acids. V lost 5 bases and J lost 8; bases outside the gene matches: 7. Germline V gene sequence: CDR1 SQVTM, CDR2 ANQGSEA.

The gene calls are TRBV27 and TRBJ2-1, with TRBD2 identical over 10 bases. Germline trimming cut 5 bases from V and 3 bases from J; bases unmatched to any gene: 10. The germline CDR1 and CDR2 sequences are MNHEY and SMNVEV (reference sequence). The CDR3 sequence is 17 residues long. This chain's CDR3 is CASSLSPSGGGYNEQFF. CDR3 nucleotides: TGTGCCAGCAGTCTCTCCCCCAGCGGGGGGGGCTACAATGAGCAGTTCTTC.

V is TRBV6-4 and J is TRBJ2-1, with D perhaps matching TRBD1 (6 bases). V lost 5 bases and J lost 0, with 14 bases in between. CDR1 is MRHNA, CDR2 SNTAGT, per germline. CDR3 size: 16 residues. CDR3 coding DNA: TGTGCCAGCAGTAACAGGGTTGTGCACTCCTACAATGAGCAGTTCTTC. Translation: CASSNRVVHSYNEQFF.

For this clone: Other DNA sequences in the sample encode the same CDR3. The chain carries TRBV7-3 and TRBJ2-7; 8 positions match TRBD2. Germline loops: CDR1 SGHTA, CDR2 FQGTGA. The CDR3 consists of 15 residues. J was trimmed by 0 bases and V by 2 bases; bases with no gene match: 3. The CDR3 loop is CASSLGGGSSYEQYF. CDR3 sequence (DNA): TGTGCCAGCAGCTTAGGCGGGGGGAGCTCCTACGAGCAGTACTTC.

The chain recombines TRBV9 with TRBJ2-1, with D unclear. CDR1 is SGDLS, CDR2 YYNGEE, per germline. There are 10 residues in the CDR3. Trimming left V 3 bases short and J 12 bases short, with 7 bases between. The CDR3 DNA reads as TGTGCCAGCAGCGGAACAGCGCAGTTCTTC. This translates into CASSGTAQFF.

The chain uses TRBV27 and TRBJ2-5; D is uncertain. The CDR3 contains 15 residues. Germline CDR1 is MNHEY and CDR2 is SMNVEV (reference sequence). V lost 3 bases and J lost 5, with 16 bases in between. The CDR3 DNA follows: TGTGCCAGCAGTTTCCACCCGTCCACTCGGGAGACCCAGTACTTC. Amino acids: CASSFHPSTRETQYF.

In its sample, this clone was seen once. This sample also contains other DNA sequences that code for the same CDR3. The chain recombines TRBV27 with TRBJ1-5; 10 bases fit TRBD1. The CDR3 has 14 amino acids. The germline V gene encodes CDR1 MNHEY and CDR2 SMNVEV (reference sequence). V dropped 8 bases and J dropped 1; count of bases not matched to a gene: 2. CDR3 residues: CASRTGGSNQPQHF. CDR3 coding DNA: TGTGCCAGCCGGACAGGGGGAAGCAATCAGCCCCAGCATTTT.

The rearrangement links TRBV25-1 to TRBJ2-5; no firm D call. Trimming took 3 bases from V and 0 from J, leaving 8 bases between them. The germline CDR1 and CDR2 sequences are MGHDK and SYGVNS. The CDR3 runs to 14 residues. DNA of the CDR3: TGTGCCAGCAGTGAGGATTCGCACCAAGAGACCCAGTACTTC. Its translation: CASSEDSHQETQYF.

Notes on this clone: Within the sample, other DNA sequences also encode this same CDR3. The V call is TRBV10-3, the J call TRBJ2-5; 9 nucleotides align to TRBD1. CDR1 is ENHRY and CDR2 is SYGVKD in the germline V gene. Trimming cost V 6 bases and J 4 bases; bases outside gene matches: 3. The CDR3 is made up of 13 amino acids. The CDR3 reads CAIRDRGRETQYF. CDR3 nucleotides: TGTGCCATCAGGGACAGGGGAAGAGAGACCCAGTACTTC.

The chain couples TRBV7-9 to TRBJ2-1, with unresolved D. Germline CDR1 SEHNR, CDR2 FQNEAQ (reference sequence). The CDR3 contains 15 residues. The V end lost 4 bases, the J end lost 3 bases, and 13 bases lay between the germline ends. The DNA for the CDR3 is TGTGCCAGCAGCTATCCGGAGACGGGCTACAATGAGCAGTTCTTC. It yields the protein CASSYPETGYNEQFF.

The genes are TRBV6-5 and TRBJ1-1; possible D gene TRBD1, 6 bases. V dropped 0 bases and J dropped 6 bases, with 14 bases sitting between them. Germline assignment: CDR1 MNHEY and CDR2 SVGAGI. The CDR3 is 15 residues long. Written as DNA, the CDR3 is TGTGCCAGCAGTTACTCGGAGGCAGGGGACCCTGAAGCTTTCTTT. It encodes CASSYSEAGDPEAFF.

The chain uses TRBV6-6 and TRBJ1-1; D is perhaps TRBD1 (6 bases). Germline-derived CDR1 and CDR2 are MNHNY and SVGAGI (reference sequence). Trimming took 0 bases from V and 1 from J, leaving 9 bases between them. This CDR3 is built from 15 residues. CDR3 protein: CASSYSGGRNTEAFF. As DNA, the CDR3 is TGTGCCAGCAGTTACTCAGGGGGGCGGAACACTGAAGCTTTCTTT.

In DNA, the CDR3 is TGCGCCAGCAGCCCCTTGGGGGCCGGAGATACGCAGTATTTT. It encodes CASSPLGAGDTQYF. This chain joins TRBV5-1 and TRBJ2-3, with a tentative D call TRBD1 (6 bases). CDR1 and CDR2 from the germline V gene are SGHRS and YFSETQ. Trimming stripped 4 bases from V and 5 bases from J, with 14 bases between. This CDR3 is 14 amino acids long.

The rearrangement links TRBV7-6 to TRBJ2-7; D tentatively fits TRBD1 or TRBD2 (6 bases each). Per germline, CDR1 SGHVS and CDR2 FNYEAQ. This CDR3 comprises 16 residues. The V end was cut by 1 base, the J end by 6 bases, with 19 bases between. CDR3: CASSLGWGLGGGEQYF. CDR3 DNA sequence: TGTGCCAGCAGCTTAGGTTGGGGGTTGGGGGGCGGCGAGCAGTACTTC.

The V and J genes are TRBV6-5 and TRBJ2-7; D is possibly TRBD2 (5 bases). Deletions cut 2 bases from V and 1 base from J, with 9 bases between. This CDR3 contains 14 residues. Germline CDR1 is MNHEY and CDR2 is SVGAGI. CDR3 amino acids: CASSYQLGSYEQYF. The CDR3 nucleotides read TGTGCCAGCAGTTACCAACTAGGATCCTACGAGCAGTACTTC.

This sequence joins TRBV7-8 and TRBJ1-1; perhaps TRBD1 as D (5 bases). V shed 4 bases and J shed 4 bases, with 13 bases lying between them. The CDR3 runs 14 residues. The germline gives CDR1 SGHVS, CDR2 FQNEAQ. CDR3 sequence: CASSSTGQITEAFF. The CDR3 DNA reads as TGTGCCAGCAGCTCTACGGGGCAGATCACTGAAGCTTTCTTT.

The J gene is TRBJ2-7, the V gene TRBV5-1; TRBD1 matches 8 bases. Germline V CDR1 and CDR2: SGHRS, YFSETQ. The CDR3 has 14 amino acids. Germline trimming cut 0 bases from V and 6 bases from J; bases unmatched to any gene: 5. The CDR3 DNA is TGCGCCAGCAGCTTGGTCAGGGGGCGCGTCGAGCAGTACTTC. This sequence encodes CASSLVRGRVEQYF.